These 18 T cell receptor beta chains came from one sample sequenced in a study of cytomegalovirus exposure and HLA in healthy donors. The PCR was carried out with 60 Vbeta primers and 13 Jbeta primers. This table comes from immunoSEQ multiplex PCR, and its TCRdb copy is limited to in-frame clones, with some not included. Seen here are under 200,000 clones, roughly an eighth observed once, and the top ten hold about 7.8%. Sequencing was performed on PBMCs. The receptors stem from a man aged 45-65 years in good health and CMV-seropositive.

This clone was counted only a few times. The genes are TRBV7-9 and TRBJ1-2; 12 bases align to TRBD1. Trimming took 2 bases from V and 6 from J; bases not matched to a gene: 13. There are 18 residues in the CDR3. CDR1 and CDR2 from the germline V gene are SEHNR and FQNEAQ (reference sequence). CDR3 sequence reads: CASSLQGDRGPFKDGYTF. CDR3 DNA: TGTGCCAGCAGCTTACAAGGGGACAGGGGGCCGTTTAAGGATGGCTACACCTTC.

This clone has more than one count but fewer than ten. V is TRBV7-9 and J is TRBJ1-2; D unresolved. CDR3 length equals 16 residues. V lost 5 bases to trimming and J lost 7 bases, with 23 bases between them. CDR1 SEHNR and CDR2 FQNEAQ come from the germline V gene (reference sequence). The CDR3 region has the DNA TGTGCCAGCAGCCTAGGATCCCTCGGGTTTCGAAGTGGCTACACCTTC. It yields the protein CASSLGSLGFRSGYTF.

This clone was counted only a few times. The chain couples TRBV4-1 to TRBJ1-1; D not certain. Looked up from germline, CDR1 is MGHRA and CDR2 is YSYEKL. Deletions cut 4 bases from V and 5 bases from J, with 8 bases between. The CDR3 totals 12 residues. The CDR3 DNA is TGCGCCAGCAGCCCTTTCGGGACTGAAGCTTTCTTT. Residues: CASSPFGTEAFF.

The chain has TRBV6-6 and TRBJ1-5, with 8 positions matching TRBD1. CDR3 length equals 14 residues. Germline V gene sequence: CDR1 MNHNY, CDR2 SVGAGI (reference sequence). V shed 8 bases, J shed 7 bases, and the junction held 10 bases outside the gene matches. The CDR3, as DNA: TGTGCCAGCCGGGGGACAGGAGAAATACAGCCCCAGCATTTT. Amino acid sequence: CASRGTGEIQPQHF.

This clone has more than one count but fewer than ten. This sequence joins TRBV6-6 and TRBJ2-2; a possible D gene is TRBD1 (5 bases). Trimming cost V 5 bases and J 6 bases, with 19 bases left between them. Germline V gene sequence: CDR1 MNHNY, CDR2 SVGAGI (reference sequence). This CDR3 spans 16 amino acids. CDR3 sequence: CASSRWTPRNAGELFF. CDR3 DNA: TGTGCCAGCAGTAGATGGACACCCAGAAACGCCGGGGAGCTGTTTTTT.

The chain couples TRBV6-4 to TRBJ2-2, with TRBD1 matching 7 bases. Germline loops: CDR1 MRHNA, CDR2 SNTAGT. The CDR3 length is 13 residues. Trimming at V came to 8 bases and at J to 7 bases, leaving 7 bases not matched to a gene. CDR3 in amino acids: CASRGQHIGELFF. Written as DNA, the CDR3 is TGTGCCAGCCGGGGACAGCATATCGGGGAGCTGTTTTTT.

J is TRBJ1-2 and V is TRBV7-2; D perhaps matches TRBD1 (5 bases). CDR1 is SGHTA and CDR2 is FQGNSA in the germline V gene. Between the trimmed V and J ends, which lost 1 base and 1 base, there was a span of 13 bases. The CDR3 runs to 16 residues. DNA for the CDR3: TGTGCCAGCAGCTTAGAGGGAGGGGTGGATAACTATGGCTACACCTTC. Its translation: CASSLEGGVDNYGYTF.

The chain recombines TRBV28 with TRBJ1-5; D might be TRBD1 (5 bases). V was pared by 5 bases and J by 2 bases, with 10 bases between. The CDR3 covers 14 residues. Per germline, CDR1 MDHEN and CDR2 SYDVKM. The CDR3 region is CASSLRVGNQPQHF. CDR3 coding DNA: TGTGCCAGCAGTCTCAGGGTGGGCAATCAGCCCCAGCATTTT.

V gene TRBV9 combines with J gene TRBJ2-2; D is uncertain. The V gene's germline CDR1 is SGDLS and CDR2 YYNGEE. V was clipped by 0 bases and J by 7 bases, with 10 bases between them. The CDR3 loop spans 14 amino acids. The CDR3 loop reads CASSVGGIGGELFF. The DNA for the CDR3 is TGTGCCAGCAGCGTAGGTGGTATCGGCGGGGAGCTGTTTTTT. Complete variable domain (other parts from reference TRBV9 and TRBJ2-2): DSGVTQTPKHLITATGQRVTLRCSPRSGDLSVYWYQQSLDQGLQFLIQYYNGEERAKGNILERFSAQQFPDLHSELNLSSLELGDSALYFCASSVGGIGGELFFGEGSRLTVL.

This clone was detected only a few times. The chain uses TRBV15 and TRBJ1-1; 8 bases are a match to TRBD1. After removal of 0 bases from V and 11 bases from J, the junction contained 2 bases not matched to a gene. There are 12 residues in the CDR3. Per the germline V gene, CDR1 is LNHNV and CDR2 is YYDKDF (reference sequence). The CDR3 DNA reads as TGTGCCACCAGCAGAGAGGACAGGGTGGCTTTCTTT. Residues: CATSREDRVAFF. The full variable domain, with the rest looked up from reference TRBV15 and TRBJ1-1, is DAMVIQNPRYQVTQFGKPVTLSCSQTLNHNVMYWYQQKSSQAPKLLFHYYDKDFNNEADTPDNFQSRRPNTSFCFLDIRSPGLGDTAMYLCATSREDRVAFFGQGTRLTVV.

The chain employs TRBV5-1 and TRBJ2-5, with 8 bases aligning to TRBD2. Germline V gives CDR1 SGHRS, CDR2 YFSETQ. The CDR3 contains 15 residues. Unmatched junction bases numbered 3, after V lost 1 base and J lost 1 base. The CDR3, as DNA: TGCGCCAGCAGCTTGAATAGCGGGACCCAAGAGACCCAGTACTTC. This gives the protein CASSLNSGTQETQYF.

The sample holds a few counts of this clone. The gene calls are TRBV5-1 and TRBJ2-7, with 12 bases that match TRBD1. The V segment lost 8 bases and the J segment 6 bases; nucleotides outside the gene matches: 3. The CDR3 is 12 residues long. The germline gives CDR1 SGHRS, CDR2 YFSETQ. The CDR3 nucleotides read TGCGCCAGGGGACAGGGGGCGGCCGAGCAGTACTTC. Its protein product is CARGQGAAEQYF. The complete variable domain, with remaining parts taken from reference TRBV5-1 and TRBJ2-7, reads KAGVTQTPRYLIKTRGQQVTLSCSPISGHRSVSWYQQTPGQGLQFLFEYFSETQRNKGNFPGRFSGRQFSNSRSEMNVSTLELGDSALYLCARGQGAAEQYFGPGTRLTVT.

This sequence joins TRBV7-8 and TRBJ2-3; tentatively, D is TRBD1 (5 bases). The CDR3 spans 12 residues. Germline lookup yields CDR1 SGHVS and CDR2 FQNEAQ. Between the trimmed V and J ends, which lost 10 bases and 0 bases, there was a span of 8 bases. The CDR3 reads CATSGSTDTQYF. The DNA for the CDR3 is TGTGCCACCTCAGGGAGCACAGATACGCAGTATTTT.

This clone was observed a few times. This rearrangement joins TRBV5-4 to TRBJ1-2, with D maybe TRBD1 (6 bases). The CDR3 runs 13 residues. Germline V gives CDR1 SGHNT, CDR2 YYREEE (reference sequence). V gave up 6 bases and J gave up 7 bases, with 16 bases separating them. CDR3 in amino acids: CASNLPGVGGYTF. The DNA for the CDR3 is TGTGCCAGCAACTTACCAGGGGTTGGTGGCTACACCTTC.

The rearrangement joins TRBV10-3 to TRBJ2-2; D is unclear. CDR3 length equals 15 residues. Germline CDR1 ENHRY, CDR2 SYGVKD. Trimming took 1 base from V and 1 from J, leaving 7 bases between them. Here the CDR3 DNA reads TGTGCCATCAGTGAGTATACACAGAACACCGGGGAGCTGTTTTTT. Translation: CAISEYTQNTGELFF.

The rearrangement joins TRBV12-5 to TRBJ2-5; TRBD2 aligns across 10 bases. With 1 base clipped from V and 2 bases from J, the junction kept 7 bases outside the gene matches. The CDR3 consists of 17 residues. Germline CDR1 and CDR2: LGHNT and FRNRAP. The CDR3 nucleotides read TGTGCTAGTGGTTTGGGGCTAGCGGGGGCCTTTCAAGAGACCCAGTACTTC. It specifies CASGLGLAGAFQETQYF.

The chain couples TRBV4-2 to TRBJ1-2, with 10 positions matching TRBD1. The CDR3 runs 20 residues. Unmatched junction bases numbered 17, after V lost 0 bases and J lost 4 bases. The germline CDR1 and CDR2 sequences are LGHNA and YNFKEQ. This CDR3 is CASSQDGRDRGGGVLYGYTF. The CDR3 DNA sequence: TGTGCCAGCAGCCAAGATGGACGGGACAGGGGCGGGGGTGTCCTCTATGGCTACACCTTC.

This clone was detected only a few times. This sequence joins TRBV28 and TRBJ1-5; no definite D call. Trimming shortened V by 1 base and J by 6 bases, and 10 bases separated the two germline ends. CDR1 is MDHEN and CDR2 is SYDVKM in the germline V gene. The CDR3 is 14 residues long. The CDR3 DNA reads as TGTGCCAGCAGTTTATCCTATCGCGGTCAGCCCCAGCATTTT. Translated, it gives CASSLSYRGQPQHF. Drawing the rest from reference TRBV28 and TRBJ1-5, the complete variable domain is DVKVTQSSRYLVKRTGEKVFLECVQDMDHENMFWYRQDPGLGLRLIYFSYDVKMKEKGDIPEGYSVSREKKERFSLILESASTNQTSMYLCASSLSYRGQPQHFGDGTRLSIL.